The 23 T cell receptor beta chains below all came from one sample that was sequenced in a study of naive and memory T cell subsets. Both TRBC1 and TRBC2 were covered by a beta constant-region primer of two equimolar oligonucleotides. The ligated cDNA underwent four PCR rounds using SP2 and nested alpha and beta constant-region primers. Using its own MiXCR run on the UMI-ligation and nested PCR reads, TCRdb lists one record per CDR3 protein. The table has about 22,000 distinct CDR3 sequences, approximately 10% seen once; the top ten hold around a fifth. Sequencing input: central memory CD8+ T cells from blood. Every receptor here comes from a human donor in good health.

This clonotype showed up many times. The chain joins TRBV27 to TRBJ2-2, with a weak D call TRBD1 (5 bases). Germline values: CDR1 MNHEY, CDR2 SMNVEV (reference sequence). Deletions cut 7 bases from V and 3 bases from J, with 15 bases between. This CDR3 is 15 amino acids long. The CDR3 loop reads CASKHGEGDTGELFF. In DNA form, the CDR3 reads TGTGCCAGCAAACACGGAGAAGGGGACACCGGGGAGCTGTTTTTT.

This clonotype turned up a few times. The chain combines TRBV6-5 with TRBJ2-1; unclear D gene. Germline V CDR1 and CDR2: MNHEY, SVGAGI. V was clipped by 3 bases and J by 0 bases, with 9 bases between them. The length of the CDR3 is 15 residues. The DNA for the CDR3 is TGTGCCAGCAGTTATACCCATAGCTCCTACAATGAGCAGTTCTTC. This codes for CASSYTHSSYNEQFF.

The chain is built from TRBV30 and TRBJ2-6; D may be TRBD2 (5 bases). The CDR3 has 16 amino acids. Germline values: CDR1 GTSNPN, CDR2 SVGIG (reference sequence). V lost 0 bases to trimming and J lost 0 bases, with 9 bases between them. CDR3 sequence (DNA): TGTGCCTGGAGTGTACTAGGAGTCTCTGGGGCCAACGTCCTGACTTTC. Amino acid sequence: CAWSVLGVSGANVLTF. The full variable domain, with the rest looked up from reference TRBV30 and TRBJ2-6, is SQTIHQWPATLVQPVGSPLSLECTVEGTSNPNLYWYRQAAGRGLQLLFYSVGIGQISSEVPQNLSASRPQDRQFILSSKKLLLSDSGFYLCAWSVLGVSGANVLTFGAGSRLTVL.

The sample holds many counts of this clonotype. The V and J genes are TRBV13 and TRBJ1-1; D gene unclear. Trimming cost V 3 bases and J 1 base, with 12 bases left between them. CDR1 and CDR2 (germline): PRHDT, FYEKMQ (reference sequence). This CDR3 is built from 15 residues. The CDR3 loop reads CASSFSGARNTEAFF. DNA for the CDR3: TGTGCCAGCAGCTTTTCTGGAGCGCGGAACACTGAAGCTTTCTTT.

The sample holds many counts of this clonotype. V is TRBV6-5 and J is TRBJ2-5; no firm D call. The V gene's germline CDR1 is MNHEY and CDR2 SVGAGI. V lost 0 bases and J lost 1, with 9 bases in between. CDR3 length: 15 amino acids. CDR3 sequence (DNA): TGTGCCAGCAGTTACTCGCCCGCGAGCCAAGAGACCCAGTACTTC. As protein: CASSYSPASQETQYF.

The chain has TRBV6-2 or TRBV6-3 and TRBJ1-1; the match to TRBD1 covers 7 bases. The J segment lost 6 bases and the V segment lost 4 bases, leaving 8 bases of the junction unmatched. This CDR3 is built from 14 residues. The germline V gene has CDR1 MNHEY and CDR2 SVGEGT. CDR3 coding DNA: TGTGCCAGCAGTTCAGGGGGGGGGGCCTCTGAAGCTTTCTTT. This encodes CASSSGGGASEAFF.

Comment on this clonotype: A read error is possible here, since a much larger clone lies one base away. The chain carries TRBV20-1 and TRBJ2-7; no firm D call. The CDR3 loop spans 13 amino acids. Germline loops: CDR1 DFQATT, CDR2 SNEGSKA (reference sequence). Trimming removed 0 bases from V and 6 bases from J, with 12 bases in between. The CDR3 nucleotides are TGCAGTGCTAGAGATCCCGAGCCCTTCGAGCAGTACTTC. Its translation: CSARDPEPFEQYF.

At least ten counts were recorded for this clonotype. This chain links TRBV6-4 with TRBJ2-1, with D tentatively TRBD2 (5 bases). Trimming shortened V by 3 bases and J by 0 bases, and 9 bases separated the two germline ends. CDR1 is MRHNA and CDR2 is SNTAGT in the germline V gene. This CDR3 is 15 amino acids long. The CDR3 is CASSDRESSYNEQFF. In DNA form, the CDR3 reads TGTGCCAGCAGTGATCGGGAAAGCTCCTACAATGAGCAGTTCTTC.

This clonotype has at least ten counts. V usage is TRBV10-1 and J usage is TRBJ2-5; D is ambiguous. The germline V gene encodes CDR1 WNHNN and CDR2 SYGVQD (reference sequence). The CDR3 spans 13 residues. V gave up 1 base and J gave up 4 bases, with 7 bases separating them. CDR3 bases: TGCGCCAGCAGTGAGTTGACCGGAGAGACCCAGTACTTC. Residues: CASSELTGETQYF.

This clonotype has only a few counts. This chain joins TRBV15 and TRBJ2-3; D not certain. Germline V gene lookup returns CDR1 LNHNV and CDR2 YYDKDF (reference sequence). The CDR3 is made up of 17 amino acids. Trimming took off 4 bases at V and 2 bases at J, with 19 bases between the two ends. In DNA, the CDR3 is TGTGCCACCAGCAAGCTCGACACCAAGTTTAACACAGATACGCAGTATTTT. Translating gives CATSKLDTKFNTDTQYF.

This clonotype was found a few times. V usage is TRBV29-1 and J usage is TRBJ2-7; no firm D call. Germline V gene sequence: CDR1 SQVTM, CDR2 ANQGSEA. The V end was cut by 0 bases, the J end by 3 bases, with 12 bases between. The CDR3 has 14 residues. CDR3 nucleotides: TGCAGCGTTGAAGATCTAGGACCAAACTACGAGCAGTACTTC. Its translation is CSVEDLGPNYEQYF.

This clonotype was observed a few times. The V call is TRBV11-2, the J call TRBJ2-7, with 13 bases lining up with TRBD2. Looked up from germline, CDR1 is SGHAT and CDR2 is FQNNGV. V shed 4 bases, J shed 2 bases, and the junction held 2 bases outside the gene matches. The CDR3 has 15 amino acids. CDR3 region: CASSSGLAGPYEQYF. The DNA for the CDR3 is TGTGCCAGCAGCTCGGGACTAGCGGGGCCCTACGAGCAGTACTTC.

This clonotype was seen a handful of times. The V call is TRBV6-5, the J call TRBJ2-1; the D gene is possibly TRBD1 (6 bases). The V gene's germline CDR1 is MNHEY and CDR2 SVGAGI. V shed 6 bases and J shed 7 bases, with 16 bases lying between them. This CDR3 comprises 14 residues. As DNA, the CDR3 is TGTGCCAGCAGAGACGATTTAGGGGGAAATGAGCAGTTCTTC. Amino acids: CASRDDLGGNEQFF.

The chain is built from TRBV27 and TRBJ2-3, with D perhaps TRBD1 (5 bases). The CDR3 sequence is 17 residues long. Germline CDR1 reads MNHEY; CDR2 reads SMNVEV (reference sequence). Trimming took off 3 bases at V and 1 base at J, with 17 bases between the two ends. Here the CDR3 reads CASSFDQGTIGTDTQYF. The CDR3 DNA sequence: TGTGCCAGCAGTTTCGATCAGGGAACAATCGGCACAGATACGCAGTATTTT.

This clonotype was detected many times. The CDR3 reads CASSCHAGTKTGGEQFF. CDR3 nucleotides: TGTGCCAGCAGTTGTCACGCCGGGACTAAAACCGGAGGTGAGCAGTTCTTC. This chain links TRBV12-3 or TRBV12-4 with TRBJ2-1; TRBD2 agrees at 7 bases. The CDR3 length is 17 residues. The V segment lost 4 bases and the J segment 9 bases; nucleotides outside the gene matches: 18.

This clonotype was picked up many times. The chain uses TRBV29-1 and TRBJ2-3, with D hard to call. Per the germline V gene, CDR1 is SQVTM and CDR2 is ANQGSEA. The CDR3 totals 12 residues. Trimming stripped 7 bases from V and 4 bases from J, with 12 bases between. The CDR3 reads CSADDQSDTQYF. In DNA, the CDR3 is TGCAGCGCTGACGACCAATCAGATACGCAGTATTTT.

This clonotype was seen only a few times. V and J are TRBV6-1 and TRBJ2-3, with D possibly being TRBD1 (7 bases). The CDR3 spans 14 residues. Looked up from germline, CDR1 is MNHNS and CDR2 is SASEGT. V shed 10 bases and J shed 0 bases, with 14 bases lying between them. The CDR3 sequence is CAIETGTSTDTQYF. In nucleotides, the CDR3 is TGTGCCATAGAGACAGGGACTAGCACAGATACGCAGTATTTT.

By its share, this clonotype is medium-sized. This chain connects TRBV6-5 to TRBJ2-7, with D uncertain. CDR3 length equals 12 residues. The ends were cut back, 6 bases at V and 6 bases at J, with 12 bases in the middle. Per the germline V gene, CDR1 is MNHEY and CDR2 is SVGAGI. The CDR3 loop is CASSPGPTEQYF. DNA of the CDR3: TGTGCCAGCAGCCCCGGGCCTACCGAGCAGTACTTC.

The table lists this clonotype with a few counts. This chain uses TRBV6-1 with TRBJ1-2; no definite D call. Germline CDR1 reads MNHNS; CDR2 reads SASEGT. V was clipped by 7 bases and J by 4 bases, with 13 bases between them. CDR3 length: 13 residues. In DNA, the CDR3 is TGTGCCAGCATTAGCGGCGAGGTCTATGGCTACACCTTC. Protein: CASISGEVYGYTF.

There are many counts of this clonotype. This rearrangement joins TRBV28 to TRBJ1-5; D unclear. Germline-derived CDR1 and CDR2 are MDHEN and SYDVKM. Trimming stripped 3 bases from V and 5 bases from J, with 20 bases between. The CDR3 has 17 residues. The CDR3 reads CASSFALWGGMHQPQHF. The DNA of the CDR3 is TGTGCCAGCAGTTTCGCCCTCTGGGGAGGGATGCATCAGCCCCAGCATTTT.

DNA for the CDR3: TGTGCCAGCATCAATTCAGGGAAGTATACAGATACGCAGTATTTT. This sequence encodes CASINSGKYTDTQYF. The chain carries TRBV7-9 and TRBJ2-3; D may be TRBD1 (5 bases). V shed 7 bases and J shed 3 bases, with 17 bases lying between them. Germline V gene lookup returns CDR1 SEHNR and CDR2 FQNEAQ (reference sequence). The CDR3 covers 15 residues.

This clonotype was counted a few times. V is TRBV19 and J is TRBJ2-1, with D possibly TRBD2 on 5 matching bases. CDR1 is LNHDA and CDR2 is SQIVND in the germline V gene (reference sequence). The CDR3 totals 15 residues. The germline V and J ends were trimmed by 3 bases and 6 bases, with 15 bases remaining between them. CDR3 amino acids: CASSIGISGSNEQFF. The CDR3 DNA reads TGTGCCAGTAGTATCGGGATTTCGGGGTCCAATGAGCAGTTCTTC. The full variable domain, rest sourced from reference TRBV19 and TRBJ2-1, is DGGITQSPKYLFRKEGQNVTLSCEQNLNHDAMYWYRQDPGQGLRLIYYSQIVNDFQKGDIAEGYSVSREKKESFPLTVTSAQKNPTAFYLCASSIGISGSNEQFFGPGTRLTVL.

CDR3 amino acids: CASQPGERHYEQYF. The CDR3 DNA is TGTGCCAGCCAACCGGGTGAGCGGCACTACGAGCAGTACTTC. The chain is built from TRBV9 and TRBJ2-7, with D perhaps matching TRBD2 (5 bases). This CDR3 is 14 amino acids long. CDR1 is SGDLS, CDR2 YYNGEE, per germline. V dropped 7 bases and J dropped 3 bases, with 17 bases sitting between them.